The 14 T cell receptor beta chains below come from one sample, sequenced in a study of immune cell composition in non-small cell lung cancer. Normal lung was taken at the farthest possible site, at least 3 cm from tumour. The protocol was immunoSEQ multiplex PCR, while the TCRdb copy is restricted to in-frame clones and leaves out a portion. The data hold under 3,500 clones, with 70% to 75% observed a single time. The sequencing sample was made of non-adjacent lung tissue. Receptors originate from a human donor with non-small cell lung cancer.

This chain joins TRBV6-5 and TRBJ2-1; D not certain. Deletions cut 2 bases from V and 3 bases from J, with 5 bases between. Germline V gene data show CDR1 as MNHEY and CDR2 as SVGAGI. This CDR3 region has 13 residues. The CDR3 nucleotides are TGTGCCAGCAGTTACCGGAGCTACAATGAGCAGTTCTTC. Encoded protein: CASSYRSYNEQFF.

This chain links TRBV11-2 with TRBJ2-2; the match to TRBD1 covers 11 bases. Trimming took 1 base from V and 5 from J; bases not matched to a gene: 3. Germline-derived CDR1 and CDR2 are SGHAT and FQNNGV. The CDR3 sequence is 16 residues long. In DNA form, the CDR3 reads TGTGCCAGCAGCTTAGCGGGACAGGGGGGGACCGGGGAGCTGTTTTTT. Its protein product is CASSLAGQGGTGELFF.

The chain joins TRBV6-5 to TRBJ2-3, with TRBD2 identical over 9 bases. The ends lost 4 bases at V and 5 bases at J; junction bases unmatched: 7. CDR3 length equals 15 residues. From germline, CDR1 is MNHEY and CDR2 SVGAGI. DNA of the CDR3: TGTGCCAGCAGTTCAGTAGCGGGGGCGGAAGATACGCAGTATTTT. Translated, it gives CASSSVAGAEDTQYF.

The V gene is TRBV7-9, the J gene TRBJ2-2; D might be TRBD2 (6 bases). Per the germline V gene, CDR1 is SEHNR and CDR2 is FQNEAQ (reference sequence). The CDR3 contains 15 residues. The V and J ends lost 5 bases and 4 bases respectively, with 14 bases between them. The CDR3 spells CASSPRERVTGELFF. The CDR3 DNA reads as TGTGCCAGCAGCCCTAGGGAGCGGGTCACCGGGGAGCTGTTTTTT.

This sequence joins TRBV5-6 and TRBJ1-5, with D maybe TRBD1 (5 bases). The CDR3 extends over 16 amino acids. V was trimmed by 2 bases and J by 0 bases, leaving 12 bases between them. Germline CDR1 SGHDT, CDR2 YYEEEE. CDR3 bases: TGTGCCAGCAGCTTCGGGGGTGGGTATAGCAATCAGCCCCAGCATTTT. It codes for CASSFGGGYSNQPQHF.

V gene TRBV4-1 combines with J gene TRBJ2-7; 9 bases are a match to TRBD1. Germline CDR1 MGHRA, CDR2 YSYEKL. This CDR3 comprises 14 residues. Trimming cost V 3 bases and J 6 bases; bases outside gene matches: 6. The CDR3 DNA is TGCGCCAGCAGCCACGCCGGGACAGGGACCGAGCAGTACTTC. Translated: CASSHAGTGTEQYF.

The chain joins TRBV18 to TRBJ2-5; TRBD1 matches 7 bases. This CDR3 comprises 13 residues. The V segment lost 9 bases and the J segment 3 bases; nucleotides outside the gene matches: 7. In germline, CDR1 is KGHSH, CDR2 LQKENI. The CDR3 region has the DNA TGTGCCAGTTGGGGACAGTCCGAAGAGACCCAGTACTTC. It is translated as CASWGQSEETQYF.

The chain has TRBV4-1 and TRBJ2-1; unclear D gene. Germline CDR1 and CDR2: MGHRA and YSYEKL. The length of the CDR3 is 16 residues. The V end lost 1 base, the J end lost 1 base, and 11 bases lay between the germline ends. CDR3 sequence: CASSQVNIVSYNEQFF. The CDR3 nucleotides read TGCGCCAGCAGCCAAGTTAACATCGTATCCTACAATGAGCAGTTCTTC.

This clone was counted once. The chain is built from TRBV11-2 and TRBJ2-5, with 8 nucleotides matching TRBD2. The germline V gene has CDR1 SGHAT and CDR2 FQNNGV. The CDR3 has 16 amino acids. The V segment lost 4 bases and the J segment 7 bases; nucleotides outside the gene matches: 14. CDR3 nucleotide sequence: TGTGCCAGCAGCTCTCGTGAAGCGGGGGTGCGGGGGACCCAGTACTTC. Protein sequence: CASSSREAGVRGTQYF. The full variable domain, completed using reference TRBV11-2 and TRBJ2-5, is EAGVAQSPRYKIIEKRQSVAFWCNPISGHATLYWYQQILGQGPKLLIQFQNNGVVDDSQLPKDRFSAERLKGVDSTLKIQPAKLEDSAVYLCASSSREAGVRGTQYFGPGTRLLVL.

V is TRBV4-3 and J is TRBJ2-1, with TRBD1 as a possible D gene (5 bases). Trimming removed 0 bases from V and 5 bases from J, with 8 bases in between. There are 14 residues in the CDR3. CDR1 and CDR2 from the germline V gene are LGHNA and YSLEER. The DNA of the CDR3 is TGCGCCAGCAGCCAAGATTCCAGGGACAATGAGCAGTTCTTC. The encoded protein is CASSQDSRDNEQFF.

This chain uses TRBV29-1 with TRBJ2-1, with TRBD2 matching over 7 bases. Germline assignment: CDR1 SQVTM and CDR2 ANQGSEA. The CDR3 totals 16 residues. V was pared by 4 bases and J by 0 bases, with 9 bases of the junction left unmatched. The CDR3 region is CSVGGSGQSSYNEQFF. The DNA of the CDR3 is TGCAGCGTTGGTGGTAGCGGGCAGAGCTCCTACAATGAGCAGTTCTTC.

The V call is TRBV7-9, the J call TRBJ2-7; no definite D call. Looked up from germline, CDR1 is SEHNR and CDR2 is FQNEAQ (reference sequence). The germline V and J ends were trimmed by 3 bases and 4 bases, with 4 bases remaining between them. The CDR3 covers 11 residues. CDR3 loop: CASSFSYEQYF. The CDR3 DNA is TGTGCCAGCAGCTTTTCGTACGAGCAGTACTTC. Using reference TRBV7-9 and TRBJ2-7 for the parts outside the CDR3, the full variable domain is DTGVSQNPRHKITKRGQNVTFRCDPISEHNRLYWYRQTLGQGPEFLTYFQNEAQLEKSRLLSDRFSAERPKGSFSTLEIQRTEQGDSAMYLCASSFSYEQYFGPGTRLTVT.

CDR3 sequence (DNA): TGTGCCAGCAGTCAGACAGGGGGCTCGGATACGCAGTATTTT. This codes for CASSQTGGSDTQYF. The rearrangement joins TRBV6-1 to TRBJ2-3; TRBD1 matches 10 bases. In germline, CDR1 is MNHNS, CDR2 SASEGT. This CDR3 has 14 residues. The V gene end was trimmed by 5 bases and the J gene end by 6 bases; junction bases not matched to a gene: 5.

The chain couples TRBV18 to TRBJ2-5; possibly TRBD1 for D (6 bases). CDR1 KGHSH and CDR2 LQKENI come from the germline V gene. The CDR3 totals 14 residues. Trimming took 8 bases from V and 2 from J, leaving 15 bases between them. The CDR3 coding sequence is TGTGCCAGCGCGAGGACAGAGCTACAAGAGACCCAGTACTTC. This translates into CASARTELQETQYF.